This TCR beta chain was found in a study of PD-L1 blockade in urothelial cancer. Study information: Blood analyses occurred 3 weeks (second dose) and 6 weeks post treatment start. Typically, measured as a median, blood samples had approximately 130,000 T cells. Overall study results and limits: Better progression-free and overall survival followed lower pretreatment blood clonality.

A spike-in of synthetic TCR analog templates was added to each PCR. Sequencing used immunoSEQ multiplex PCR; TCRdb keeps in-frame clones, though not all of them. The table includes tens of thousands of clones, 90% to 95% detected once. Comment on this clone: Its specificity is unknown.

Sample time point: pretreatment peripheral blood. The ends lost 5 bases at V and 2 bases at J; junction bases unmatched: 7. Germline V lookup: CDR1 SGHTA, CDR2 FQGNSA. The CDR3 runs to 15 residues. The sequence came from an older woman with urothelial cancer. The sample here was PBMCs, taken around atezolizumab (anti-PD-L1) treatment. The V call is TRBV7-2, the J call TRBJ2-7; TRBD2 matches at 9 bases. The DNA of the CDR3 is TGTGCCAGCAGCGAGGCGGGGGGGAGTCCCTACGAGCAGTACTTC. This translates into CASSEAGGSPYEQYF.